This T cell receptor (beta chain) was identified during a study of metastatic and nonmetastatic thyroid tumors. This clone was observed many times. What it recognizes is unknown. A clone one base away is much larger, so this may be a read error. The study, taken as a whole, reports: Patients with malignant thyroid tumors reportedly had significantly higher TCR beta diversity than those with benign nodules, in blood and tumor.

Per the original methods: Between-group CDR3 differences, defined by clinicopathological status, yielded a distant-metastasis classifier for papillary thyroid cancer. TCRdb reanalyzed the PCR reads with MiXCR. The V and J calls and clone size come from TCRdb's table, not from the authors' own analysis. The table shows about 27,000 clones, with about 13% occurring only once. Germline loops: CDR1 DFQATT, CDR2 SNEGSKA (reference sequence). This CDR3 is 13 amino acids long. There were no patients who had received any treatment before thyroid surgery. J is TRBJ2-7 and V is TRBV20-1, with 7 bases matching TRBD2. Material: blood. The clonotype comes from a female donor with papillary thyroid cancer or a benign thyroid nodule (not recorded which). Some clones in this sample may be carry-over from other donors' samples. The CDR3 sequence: CSASPSGPYERYF. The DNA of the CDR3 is TGCAGTGCTAGCCCTAGCGGACCCTACGAGCGGTACTTC.